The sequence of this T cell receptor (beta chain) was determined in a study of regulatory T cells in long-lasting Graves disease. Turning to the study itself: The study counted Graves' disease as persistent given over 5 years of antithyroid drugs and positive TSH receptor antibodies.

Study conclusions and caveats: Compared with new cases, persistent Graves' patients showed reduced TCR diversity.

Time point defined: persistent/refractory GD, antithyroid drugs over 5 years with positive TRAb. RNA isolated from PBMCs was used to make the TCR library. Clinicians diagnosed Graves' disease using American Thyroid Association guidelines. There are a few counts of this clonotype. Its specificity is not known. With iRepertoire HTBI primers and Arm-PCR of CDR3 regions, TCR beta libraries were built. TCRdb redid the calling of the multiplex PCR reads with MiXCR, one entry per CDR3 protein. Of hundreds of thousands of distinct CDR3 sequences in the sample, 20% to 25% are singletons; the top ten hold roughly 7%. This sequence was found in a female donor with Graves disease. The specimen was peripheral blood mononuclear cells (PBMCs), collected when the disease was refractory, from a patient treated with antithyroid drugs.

CDR3 in amino acids: CSATLPKSDRGDFYGYTF. The DNA of the CDR3 is TGCAGTGCCACACTCCCGAAATCAGACAGGGGAGACTTCTATGGCTACACCTTC. The chain has TRBV20-1 and TRBJ1-2, with 8 bases identical to TRBD1. After removal of 6 bases from V and 4 bases from J, the junction contained 22 bases not matched to a gene. The CDR3 covers 18 residues. CDR1 and CDR2 from the germline V gene are DFQATT and SNEGSKA (reference sequence).